Following are 30 T cell receptor beta chains from one sample sequenced in a study of shared clonotypes between healthy human individuals. CD45RO-negative, CCR7-positively selected cells formed the naive CD8 fraction, excluding terminally differentiated effector memory CD45RA+ cells. Repertoires were generated with immunoSEQ multiplex PCR, while TCRdb's copy carries only in-frame clones and drops some. Here the sample spans about 2.1 million clones, 90% to 95% being singletons. The specimen sequenced was naive CD8+ T cells from PBMCs. Receptors were obtained from a man between 18 and 35 years old in good health. Some clones in this sample may be carry-over from other donors' samples.

The chain joins TRBV19 to TRBJ2-7; TRBD2 might be the D (5 bases). The V and J ends lost 5 bases and 2 bases respectively, with 13 bases between them. This CDR3 has 14 amino acids. Germline CDR1 LNHDA, CDR2 SQIVND (reference sequence). This CDR3 reads CASSPLWGAYEQYF. The CDR3 DNA reads TGTGCCAGTAGTCCTCTTTGGGGAGCCTACGAGCAGTACTTC.

Turning to this clone: Additional DNA sequences in this sample encode the identical CDR3. The rearrangement joins TRBV27 to TRBJ1-2, with D maybe TRBD1 (5 bases). The V gene's germline CDR1 is MNHEY and CDR2 SMNVEV (reference sequence). Trimming took 2 bases from V and 0 from J, leaving 7 bases between them. The CDR3 loop spans 14 amino acids. The DNA of the CDR3 is TGTGCCAGCAGTTTAGGGGGTTCTAACTATGGCTACACCTTC. This encodes CASSLGGSNYGYTF.

The rearrangement links TRBV28 to TRBJ1-3; D is possibly TRBD1 (6 bases). The CDR3 loop spans 15 amino acids. V was trimmed by 7 bases and J by 1 base, leaving 14 bases between them. CDR1 is MDHEN and CDR2 is SYDVKM in the germline V gene. The CDR3 is CASTWDTQSGNTIYF. CDR3 bases: TGTGCCAGCACCTGGGACACCCAATCTGGAAACACCATATATTTT.

The chain links TRBV9 to TRBJ2-7; TRBD1 is a possible D gene (6 bases). Between the trimmed V and J ends, which lost 4 bases and 2 bases, there was a span of 13 bases. The germline V gene encodes CDR1 SGDLS and CDR2 YYNGEE. The CDR3 has 14 amino acids. CDR3 loop: CASSITEGAYEQYF. The CDR3 coding sequence is TGTGCCAGCAGCATTACAGAGGGGGCCTACGAGCAGTACTTC. The variable domain in full, completed from reference TRBV9 and TRBJ2-7, reads DSGVTQTPKHLITATGQRVTLRCSPRSGDLSVYWYQQSLDQGLQFLIQYYNGEERAKGNILERFSAQQFPDLHSELNLSSLELGDSALYFCASSITEGAYEQYFGPGTRLTVT.

The sample holds one count of this clone. V is TRBV27 and J is TRBJ2-3; D gene unclear. Germline loops: CDR1 MNHEY, CDR2 SMNVEV (reference sequence). V lost 7 bases and J lost 3, with 5 bases in between. The CDR3 length is 11 residues. CDR3 sequence reads: CASIGTDTQYF. Here the CDR3 DNA reads TGTGCCAGCATCGGGACAGATACGCAGTATTTT.

This chain uses TRBV9 with TRBJ2-2; maybe TRBD2 (5 bases). Germline V gene lookup returns CDR1 SGDLS and CDR2 YYNGEE. V dropped 3 bases and J dropped 7 bases, with 10 bases sitting between them. This CDR3 region has 13 residues. CDR3 sequence reads: CASSATSRGELFF. CDR3 nucleotide sequence: TGTGCCAGCAGCGCTACTAGTCGCGGGGAGCTGTTTTTT.

This clone has a handful of counts. V and J are TRBV7-6 and TRBJ1-1; D uncertain. This CDR3 has 15 amino acids. Germline V gives CDR1 SGHVS, CDR2 FNYEAQ. V was cut by 5 bases and J by 0 bases, with 13 bases left in between. The CDR3 nucleotides read TGTGCCAGCAGCCCATTCATGGCACTGAACACTGAAGCTTTCTTT. This translates into CASSPFMALNTEAFF. Looking up the rest from reference TRBV7-6 and TRBJ1-1 gives the full variable domain: GAGVSQSPRYKVTKRGQDVALRCDPISGHVSLYWYRQALGQGPEFLTYFNYEAQQDKSGLPNDRFSAERPEGSISTLTIQRTEQRDSAMYRCASSPFMALNTEAFFGQGTRLTVV.

V gene TRBV29-1 combines with J gene TRBJ2-3; D assignment may be TRBD1 or TRBD2 (5 bases each). This CDR3 is built from 14 residues. Trimming removed 6 bases at V and 6 bases at J, with 19 bases between. CDR1 is SQVTM, CDR2 ANQGSEA, per germline. The CDR3 bases are TGCAGCGTAAAGCGGCCCCAAGGACACGATACGCAGTATTTT. Amino acid sequence: CSVKRPQGHDTQYF.

V usage is TRBV9 and J usage is TRBJ2-1, with a weak D call TRBD2 (6 bases). The CDR3 loop spans 15 amino acids. CDR1 and CDR2 from the germline V gene are SGDLS and YYNGEE. The germline V and J ends were trimmed by 4 bases and 2 bases, with 13 bases remaining between them. CDR3 protein: CASSLGTFTYNEQFF. The CDR3 coding sequence is TGTGCCAGCAGCCTCGGGACTTTTACCTACAATGAGCAGTTCTTC.

V is TRBV7-8 and J is TRBJ1-2; no definite D call. In germline, CDR1 is SGHVS, CDR2 FQNEAQ. Trimming removed 1 base from V and 1 base from J, with 7 bases in between. The CDR3 has 14 residues. CDR3 nucleotides: TGTGCCAGCAGCTTAGGGCCGGGTAACTATGGCTACACCTTC. Translation: CASSLGPGNYGYTF. Combining the CDR3 with reference TRBV7-8 and TRBJ1-2 gives the whole variable domain GAGVSQSPRYKVAKRGQDVALRCDPISGHVSLFWYQQALGQGPEFLTYFQNEAQLDKSGLPSDRFFAERPEGSVSTLKIQRTQQEDSAVYLCASSLGPGNYGYTFGSGTRLTVV.

The rearrangement uses TRBV27 and TRBJ2-7, with D perhaps TRBD1 (5 bases). Germline V CDR1 and CDR2: MNHEY, SMNVEV (reference sequence). This CDR3 is built from 14 residues. With 1 base removed from V and 6 bases from J, the gap between germline ends came to 13 bases. In nucleotides, the CDR3 is TGTGCCAGCAGTTTATACCCCGATGGGGCCGAGCAGTACTTC. Residues: CASSLYPDGAEQYF.

The V gene is TRBV6-6, the J gene TRBJ1-1; 11 nucleotides agree with TRBD1. Germline lookup yields CDR1 MNHNY and CDR2 SVGAGI (reference sequence). The CDR3 consists of 14 residues. V gave up 10 bases and J gave up 2 bases; unmatched junction bases: 6. The CDR3 DNA sequence: TGTGCCACCCTGGACAGGGGGCTTAACACTGAAGCTTTCTTT. It specifies CATLDRGLNTEAFF.

The rearrangement joins TRBV28 to TRBJ1-4; D ambiguous. The CDR3 consists of 13 residues. In germline, CDR1 is MDHEN, CDR2 SYDVKM. Trimming took off 4 bases at V and 8 bases at J, with 11 bases between the two ends. The CDR3 protein is CASSSAGNEKLFF. The CDR3 bases are TGTGCCAGCAGTTCAGCGGGAAACGAAAAACTGTTTTTT.

V is TRBV9 and J is TRBJ2-1, with TRBD2 matching 10 bases. The CDR3 spans 17 residues. Germline V gives CDR1 SGDLS, CDR2 YYNGEE. J lost 0 bases, V lost 0 bases, and 3 bases had no gene match. CDR3 nucleotide sequence: TGTGCCAGCAGCGTAGAGAGCGGGAGGGCCTCCTACAATGAGCAGTTCTTC. Its protein product is CASSVESGRASYNEQFF.

The rearrangement links TRBV4-1 to TRBJ2-7; 7 bases align to TRBD1. Germline V gives CDR1 MGHRA, CDR2 YSYEKL. The CDR3 consists of 15 residues. V lost 2 bases and J lost 4; bases outside the gene matches: 8. The CDR3 sequence is CASSQRTTGNYEQYF. The DNA of the CDR3 is TGCGCCAGCAGCCAAAGAACGACAGGGAATTACGAGCAGTACTTC.

This chain links TRBV2 with TRBJ1-1, with D hard to call. Germline V gives CDR1 SNHLY, CDR2 FYNNEI. The CDR3 has 15 residues. Trimming took off 3 bases at V and 3 bases at J, with 14 bases between the two ends. The CDR3 coding sequence is TGTGCCAGCAGTGATTTCAAGGGTGGGGACACTGAAGCTTTCTTT. It codes for CASSDFKGGDTEAFF.

A single count supports this clone. The rearrangement uses TRBV27 and TRBJ2-1; TRBD2 matches at 9 bases. V shed 3 bases, J shed 6 bases, and the junction held 12 bases outside the gene matches. This CDR3 has 17 amino acids. Looked up from germline, CDR1 is MNHEY and CDR2 is SMNVEV (reference sequence). The DNA for the CDR3 is TGTGCCAGCAGTTTTGGAGCGGGAGGCCCCCCGGGCAATGAGCAGTTCTTC. It is translated as CASSFGAGGPPGNEQFF.

Turning to this clone: The same CDR3 also results from other DNA sequences found in this sample. The V gene is TRBV27, the J gene TRBJ2-7, with no clear D. The CDR3 has 13 residues. Germline V gene lookup returns CDR1 MNHEY and CDR2 SMNVEV (reference sequence). The germline V and J ends were trimmed by 3 bases and 4 bases, with 10 bases remaining between them. This CDR3 is CASSLSATYEQYF. In DNA form, the CDR3 reads TGTGCCAGCAGTTTGTCAGCCACTTACGAGCAGTACTTC.

The chain is built from TRBV19 and TRBJ1-3, with a tentative D call TRBD1 (5 bases). Trimming removed 1 base at V and 0 bases at J, with 10 bases between. This CDR3 spans 16 amino acids. Germline CDR1 and CDR2: LNHDA and SQIVND (reference sequence). The CDR3, as DNA: TGTGCCAGTAGTATAGCGGGACGGTACTCTGGAAACACCATATATTTT. Amino acid sequence: CASSIAGRYSGNTIYF.

The rearrangement uses TRBV7-2 and TRBJ2-7; D might be TRBD1 or TRBD2, each matching 6 bases. This CDR3 comprises 12 residues. CDR1 and CDR2 from the germline V gene are SGHTA and FQGNSA. V was pared by 8 bases and J by 3 bases, with 11 bases between. This CDR3 is CTSGGLGYEQYF. In DNA, the CDR3 is TGTACCAGCGGGGGGCTTGGCTACGAGCAGTACTTC.

This chain joins TRBV6-5 and TRBJ2-2, with D uncertain. The CDR3 runs to 13 residues. In germline, CDR1 is MNHEY, CDR2 SVGAGI. V was cut by 7 bases and J by 3 bases, with 9 bases left in between. This CDR3 is CASTLFHTGELFF. The CDR3 coding sequence is TGTGCCAGCACCCTGTTCCACACCGGGGAGCTGTTTTTT.

The chain employs TRBV9 and TRBJ2-7; TRBD2 matches at 7 bases. V gave up 2 bases and J gave up 3 bases; unmatched junction bases: 8. Germline lookup yields CDR1 SGDLS and CDR2 YYNGEE. The CDR3 consists of 15 residues. CDR3 DNA: TGTGCCAGCAGCGTGAGCCCCGGGAGGCACTACGAGCAGTACTTC. Translated, it gives CASSVSPGRHYEQYF. The whole variable domain, remainder taken from reference TRBV9 and TRBJ2-7, is DSGVTQTPKHLITATGQRVTLRCSPRSGDLSVYWYQQSLDQGLQFLIQYYNGEERAKGNILERFSAQQFPDLHSELNLSSLELGDSALYFCASSVSPGRHYEQYFGPGTRLTVT.

The chain uses TRBV27 and TRBJ2-5, with 7 bases identical to TRBD2. Germline CDR1 and CDR2: MNHEY and SMNVEV (reference sequence). The CDR3 has 15 amino acids. V lost 0 bases, J lost 5 bases, and 6 bases stayed unmatched. The CDR3 sequence: CASSLSGGVYETQYF. The CDR3 bases are TGTGCCAGCAGTTTATCTGGGGGGGTTTATGAGACCCAGTACTTC.

The CDR3 here is CAAAGGRSYEQYF. DNA for the CDR3: TGTGCCGCGGCGGGAGGTAGGTCCTACGAGCAGTACTTC. The chain joins TRBV6-1 to TRBJ2-7, with TRBD2 matching over 8 bases. Germline loops: CDR1 MNHNS, CDR2 SASEGT. The CDR3 contains 13 residues. V trimming: 11 bases; J trimming: 1 base; junction bases outside the gene matches: 7.

The chain has TRBV27 and TRBJ2-3; no clear D gene. This CDR3 spans 14 amino acids. The V gene lost 5 bases and the J gene lost 6 bases, with 15 bases spanning the gap. CDR1 and CDR2 from the germline V gene are MNHEY and SMNVEV (reference sequence). For the CDR3, the DNA is TGTGCCAGCAGTGTAGGGCAGACGATCGATACGCAGTATTTT. It is translated as CASSVGQTIDTQYF.

CDR3 sequence reads: CASSLGQVNSGNTIYF. The DNA of the CDR3 is TGCGCCAGCAGCTTGGGGCAGGTTAACTCTGGAAACACCATATATTTT. V usage is TRBV5-1 and J usage is TRBJ1-3, with D uncertain. This CDR3 contains 16 residues. Germline V gene lookup returns CDR1 SGHRS and CDR2 YFSETQ. V lost 0 bases and J 0 bases, leaving 10 bases between the germline ends.

This sequence joins TRBV27 and TRBJ2-7; 12 nucleotides align to TRBD2. The CDR3 consists of 14 residues. Unmatched junction bases numbered 3, after V lost 2 bases and J lost 7 bases. CDR1 is MNHEY and CDR2 is SMNVEV in the germline V gene (reference sequence). CDR3 in DNA: TGTGCCAGCAGTTTACGTCTAGCGGGAGGGGAGCAGTACTTC. Translating gives CASSLRLAGGEQYF.

Here the CDR3 reads CASSPSLAAYNEQFF. In nucleotides, the CDR3 is TGTGCCAGCAGTCCCAGTTTAGCGGCCTACAATGAGCAGTTCTTC. The genes are TRBV28 and TRBJ2-1; TRBD2 might be the D (6 bases). V gave up 5 bases and J gave up 2 bases, with 13 bases separating them. The CDR3 runs 15 residues. The germline CDR1 and CDR2 sequences are MDHEN and SYDVKM. Full variable domain (missing parts from reference TRBV28 and TRBJ2-1): DVKVTQSSRYLVKRTGEKVFLECVQDMDHENMFWYRQDPGLGLRLIYFSYDVKMKEKGDIPEGYSVSREKKERFSLILESASTNQTSMYLCASSPSLAAYNEQFFGPGTRLTVL.

The V and J genes are TRBV6-5 and TRBJ2-7; 9 bases agree with TRBD1. The CDR3 sequence is 14 residues long. V dropped 5 bases and J dropped 6; count of bases not matched to a gene: 8. Germline V gene data show CDR1 as MNHEY and CDR2 as SVGAGI. The CDR3 region is CASSPSGQGGEQYF. In DNA form, the CDR3 reads TGTGCCAGCAGTCCTTCGGGACAGGGTGGCGAGCAGTACTTC.

This clone was picked up one time. The same CDR3 can be traced to other DNA sequences in this sample. The V gene is TRBV19, the J gene TRBJ1-2, with a possible D match to TRBD1 (5 bases). The CDR3 has 13 residues. Per the germline V gene, CDR1 is LNHDA and CDR2 is SQIVND (reference sequence). V was pared by 7 bases and J by 3 bases, with 12 bases between. This CDR3 is CASNPGTDYGYTF. The CDR3 bases are TGTGCCAGTAATCCAGGGACGGACTATGGCTACACCTTC. Together with reference TRBV19 and TRBJ1-2, the CDR3 gives the full variable domain: DGGITQSPKYLFRKEGQNVTLSCEQNLNHDAMYWYRQDPGQGLRLIYYSQIVNDFQKGDIAEGYSVSREKKESFPLTVTSAQKNPTAFYLCASNPGTDYGYTFGSGTRLTVV.